These 2 T cell receptor beta chains originate from one sample sequenced in a study of T cells after yellow fever vaccination. TCRdb reanalysed the 5' RACE reads using MiXCR and keeps one entry per CDR3 protein. The sample has about 320,000 distinct CDR3 sequences, approximately 12% seen once. Sequenced here: CD4+ T cells sorted from PBMCs, sampled 15 days after the yellow fever booster vaccination. Every receptor here comes from a man aged 18 to 35 who received the YFV17D yellow fever vaccine.

This clonotype was seen a handful of times. The chain has TRBV14 and TRBJ1-2; D remains ambiguous. Trimming removed 2 bases at V and 5 bases at J, with 12 bases between. CDR3 size: 14 residues. Per the germline V gene, CDR1 is SGHDN and CDR2 is FVKESK. CDR3 residues: CASSQTSRRYGYTF. CDR3 bases: TGTGCCAGCAGCCAAACCAGCCGCCGATATGGCTACACCTTC.

The chain employs TRBV7-9 and TRBJ1-5; D uncertain. This CDR3 spans 14 amino acids. CDR1 SEHNR and CDR2 FQNEAQ come from the germline V gene (reference sequence). V was pared by 1 base and J by 7 bases, with 11 bases between. The CDR3 sequence: CASSLGVGGQPQHF. Here the CDR3 DNA reads TGTGCCAGCAGCTTAGGGGTGGGCGGGCAGCCCCAGCATTTT.